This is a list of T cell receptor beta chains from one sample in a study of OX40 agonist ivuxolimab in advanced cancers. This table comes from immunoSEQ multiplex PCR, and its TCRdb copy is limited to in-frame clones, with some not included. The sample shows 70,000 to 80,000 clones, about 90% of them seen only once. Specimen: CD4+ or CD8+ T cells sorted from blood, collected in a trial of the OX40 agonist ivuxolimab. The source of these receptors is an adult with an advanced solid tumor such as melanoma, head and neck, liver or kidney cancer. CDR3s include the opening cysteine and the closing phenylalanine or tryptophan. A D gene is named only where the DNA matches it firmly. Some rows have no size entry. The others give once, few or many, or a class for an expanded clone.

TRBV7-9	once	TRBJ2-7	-	CAIGLREYEQYF	TGTGCCATCGGACTGCGGGAATACGAGCAGTACTTC
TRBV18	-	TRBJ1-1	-	CASSLQYSDTEAFF	TGTGCCAGCTCACTACAATATTCGGACACTGAAGCTTTCTTT
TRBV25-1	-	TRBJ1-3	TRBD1	CASSELGRGYNSGNTIYF	TGTGCCAGCAGTGAATTGGGCAGGGGGTACAACTCTGGAAACACCATATATTTT
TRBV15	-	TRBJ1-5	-	CATSRVKGNSNQPQHF	TGTGCCACCAGCAGAGTTAAAGGGAATAGCAATCAGCCCCAGCATTTT
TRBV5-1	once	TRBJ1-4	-	CASSSGWGSTNEKLFF	TGCGCCAGCAGCTCCGGGTGGGGTTCAACTAATGAAAAACTGTTTTTT
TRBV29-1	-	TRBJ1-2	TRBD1	CSGGDSYGYTF	TGCAGCGGGGGGGACAGCTATGGCTACACCTTC
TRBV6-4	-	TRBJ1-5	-	CASSDLPPGRTNQPQHF	TGTGCCAGCAGTGATTTGCCCCCCGGCAGGACTAATCAGCCCCAGCATTTT
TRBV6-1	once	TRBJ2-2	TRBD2	CASRRTSGAAGELFF	TGTGCCAGCAGGAGGACTAGCGGGGCCGCCGGGGAGCTGTTTTTT
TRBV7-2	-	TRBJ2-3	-	CASSPILFSGTTDTQYF	TGTGCCAGCAGCCCTATTTTGTTTAGCGGAACCACAGATACGCAGTATTTT
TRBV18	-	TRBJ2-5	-	CASSPPPQGETQYF	TGTGCCAGCTCACCACCCCCCCAGGGTGAAACCCAGTACTTC
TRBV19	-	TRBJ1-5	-	CARESGSSNQPQHF	TGTGCCAGGGAATCTGGCAGCAGCAATCAGCCCCAGCATTTT
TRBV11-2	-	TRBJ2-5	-	CASSPAETQYF	TGTGCCAGCAGCCCAGCAGAGACCCAGTACTTC
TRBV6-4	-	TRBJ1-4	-	CASRGIETVF	TGTGCCAGCAGGGGGATAGAAACTGTTTTT
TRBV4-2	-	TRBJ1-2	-	CASSQDARHGYTF	TGTGCCAGCAGCCAAGATGCCAGGCATGGCTACACCTTC
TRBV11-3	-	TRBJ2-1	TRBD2	CASSFAGVDYNEQFF	TGTGCCAGCAGCTTTGCGGGAGTGGATTACAATGAGCAGTTCTTC
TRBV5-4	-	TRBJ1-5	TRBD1	CASSLLGGDQPQHF	TGTGCCAGCAGCTTACTAGGGGGCGATCAGCCCCAGCATTTT
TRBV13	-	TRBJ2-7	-	CASSSQGTRPNYEQYF	TGTGCCAGCAGCTCCCAAGGTACCAGACCAAACTACGAGCAGTACTTC
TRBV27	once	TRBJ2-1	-	CATERGGVGGGQFF	TGTGCCACCGAGAGGGGGGGGGTAGGGGGCGGGCAGTTCTTC
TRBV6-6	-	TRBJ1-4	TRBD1	CASSRRLGQGNEKLFF	TGTGCCAGCAGCCGACGTTTGGGACAGGGGAATGAAAAACTGTTTTTT
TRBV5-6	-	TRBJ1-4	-	CASSLEGSAAGEKLFF	TGTGCCAGCAGCTTGGAAGGGTCGGCGGCCGGAGAAAAACTGTTTTTT
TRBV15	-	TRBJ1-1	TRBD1	CATSKTGGGVLDTEAFF	TGTGCCACCAGCAAAACAGGGGGTGGTGTCTTGGACACTGAAGCTTTCTTT
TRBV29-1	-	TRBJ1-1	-	CSGQQTEAFF	TGCAGCGGCCAGCAGACTGAAGCTTTCTTT
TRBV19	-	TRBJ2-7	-	CASSSGQTYEQYF	TGTGCCAGTAGTTCGGGCCAGACCTACGAGCAGTACTTC
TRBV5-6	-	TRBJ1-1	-	CASSLNSEAFF	TGTGCCAGCAGCTTGAACTCTGAAGCTTTCTTT
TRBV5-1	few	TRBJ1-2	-	CASSPGPTYGYTF	TGCGCCAGCAGTCCCGGGCCGACCTATGGCTACACCTTC
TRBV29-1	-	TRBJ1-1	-	CSVGKGSFLRRNTEAFF	TGCAGCGTTGGGAAAGGTTCCTTTCTTCGCCGGAACACTGAAGCTTTCTTT
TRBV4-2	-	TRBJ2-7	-	CASSQEGHGSYEQYF	TGTGCCAGCAGCCAAGAAGGCCACGGCTCCTACGAGCAGTACTTC
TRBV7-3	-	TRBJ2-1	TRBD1	CASSPQYRGRYNEQFF	TGTGCCAGCAGCCCCCAATACAGGGGGCGTTACAATGAGCAGTTCTTC
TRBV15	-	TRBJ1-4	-	CATSRGGLRGNEKLFF	TGTGCCACCAGCAGGGGGGGGCTTCGGGGCAATGAAAAACTGTTTTTT
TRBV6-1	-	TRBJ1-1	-	CAHQPMGSTEAFF	TGTGCTCATCAGCCCATGGGGTCCACTGAAGCTTTCTTT
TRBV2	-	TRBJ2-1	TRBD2	CASIAGVRYNEQFF	TGTGCCAGTATAGCGGGGGTGAGATACAATGAGCAGTTCTTC
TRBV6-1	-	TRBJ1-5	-	CASSEAVNSNQPQHF	TGTGCCAGCAGTGAAGCGGTGAATAGCAATCAGCCCCAGCATTTT
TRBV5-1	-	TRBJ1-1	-	CASSLGPQGAEAFF	TGCGCCAGCAGCTTGGGCCCCCAGGGAGCTGAAGCTTTCTTT
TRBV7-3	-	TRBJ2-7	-	CASSLSSGEAYEQYF	TGTGCCAGCAGCTTAAGTTCAGGGGAAGCCTACGAGCAGTACTTC
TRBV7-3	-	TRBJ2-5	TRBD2	CASSPGTSGGDQETQYF	TGTGCCAGCAGCCCCGGGACTAGCGGGGGAGACCAAGAGACCCAGTACTTC
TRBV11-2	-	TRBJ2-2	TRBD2	CASSFSGLAWSTGELFF	TGTGCCAGCAGCTTCAGCGGACTAGCATGGAGCACCGGGGAGCTGTTTTTT
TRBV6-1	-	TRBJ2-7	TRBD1	CASSAFRGRGEQYF	TGTGCCAGCAGTGCATTCAGGGGGCGAGGTGAGCAGTACTTC
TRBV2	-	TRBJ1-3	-	CASSLQRANSGNTIYF	TGTGCCAGCAGCTTACAGAGAGCCAACTCTGGAAACACCATATATTTT
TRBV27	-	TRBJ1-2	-	CATSARGGSYGYTF	TGTGCCACTTCTGCGCGGGGGGGCAGCTATGGCTACACCTTC
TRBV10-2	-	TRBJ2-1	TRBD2	CASRLAGPYNEQFF	TGCGCCAGCAGGCTAGCGGGACCCTACAATGAGCAGTTCTTC
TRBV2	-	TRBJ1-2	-	CASSDLNKGYTF	TGTGCCAGCAGTGACCTTAATAAGGGCTACACCTTC
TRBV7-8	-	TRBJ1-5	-	CASSGGGGGHQPQHF	TGTGCCAGCAGCGGGGGAGGGGGGGGTCATCAGCCCCAGCATTTT
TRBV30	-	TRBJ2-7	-	CAWSPGTVTYEQYF	TGTGCCTGGAGCCCCGGGACGGTGACCTACGAGCAGTACTTC
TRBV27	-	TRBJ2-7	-	CASSSNTGVVQYF	TGTGCCAGCAGTTCGAACACGGGGGTTGTGCAGTACTTC
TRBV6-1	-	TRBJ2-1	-	CASSDGRGGYNEQFF	TGTGCCAGCAGTGATGGCAGGGGGGGGTACAATGAGCAGTTCTTC
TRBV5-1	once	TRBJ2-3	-	CASSPPATTDTQYF	TGCGCCAGCAGTCCCCCAGCAACCACAGATACGCAGTATTTT
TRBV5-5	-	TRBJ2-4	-	CASSLVQGNIQYF	TGTGCCAGCAGCTTGGTACAGGGCAACATTCAGTACTTC
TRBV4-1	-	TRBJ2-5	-	CASSPQGDGRTQYF	TGCGCCAGCAGCCCCCAGGGCGACGGTAGGACCCAGTACTTC
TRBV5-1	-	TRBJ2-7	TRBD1	CASSSTGGRHEQYF	TGCGCCAGCAGTTCGACAGGGGGTAGGCACGAGCAGTACTTC
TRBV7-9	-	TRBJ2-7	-	CASSLEEGAHYEQYF	TGTGCCAGCAGCTTAGAGGAGGGGGCCCACTACGAGCAGTACTTC
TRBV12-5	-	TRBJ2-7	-	CASAPQTVLSYEQYF	TGTGCTAGTGCCCCCCAGACAGTTCTCTCCTACGAGCAGTACTTC
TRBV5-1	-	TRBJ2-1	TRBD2	CASSPRTSGGAGLSEQFF	TGCGCCAGCAGCCCCAGGACTAGCGGGGGGGCCGGGTTAAGTGAGCAGTTCTTC
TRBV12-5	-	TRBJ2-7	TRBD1	CASGGQIYEQYF	TGTGCTAGTGGGGGACAGATCTACGAGCAGTACTTC